This T cell receptor beta chain comes out of a study of vaccination and CD4 T cells after COVID-19. Across the whole study: Convalescent participants consisted of six males and four females, two being Hispanic.

Germline V gene data show CDR1 as MDHEN and CDR2 as SYDVKM. Unmatched junction bases numbered 2, after V lost 2 bases and J lost 10 bases. This CDR3 is built from 13 residues. Findings of the study overall: From a median of about 20 to 40, SARS-CoV-2-reactive clonotypes increased, though not significantly. Spike mono-reactivity held for 304 of 307 vaccine-specific clones in convalescent patients.

Treatment here: roughly 11-day PBMC culture with coronavirus spike peptide pools or control peptides (ViraFEST assay). Wells contained around 2 million PBMCs each, and these were cultured with roughly 11 IU/ml IL-2 and roughly 9.8 ug/ml peptide pools. Sequence data for DNA of cultured CD4+ T cells were generated by the Oncomine TCR Beta short-read assay. TCRdb reprocessed the PCR reads via MiXCR and lists one record per CDR3 protein. The sample contains some 14,000 distinct CDR3 sequences, over 55% of which appear only once. Comment on this clonotype: Its antigen is not known.

Sequenced sample: CD4+ T cells from blood, cultured in vitro. The receptor comes from a human donor who had recovered from COVID-19. This rearrangement joins TRBV28 to TRBJ1-6; 7 bases are a match to TRBD1. CDR3 amino acids: CASSLPGGSPLHF. CDR3 nucleotide sequence: TGTGCCAGCAGTTTACCAGGGGGATCACCCCTCCACTTT.